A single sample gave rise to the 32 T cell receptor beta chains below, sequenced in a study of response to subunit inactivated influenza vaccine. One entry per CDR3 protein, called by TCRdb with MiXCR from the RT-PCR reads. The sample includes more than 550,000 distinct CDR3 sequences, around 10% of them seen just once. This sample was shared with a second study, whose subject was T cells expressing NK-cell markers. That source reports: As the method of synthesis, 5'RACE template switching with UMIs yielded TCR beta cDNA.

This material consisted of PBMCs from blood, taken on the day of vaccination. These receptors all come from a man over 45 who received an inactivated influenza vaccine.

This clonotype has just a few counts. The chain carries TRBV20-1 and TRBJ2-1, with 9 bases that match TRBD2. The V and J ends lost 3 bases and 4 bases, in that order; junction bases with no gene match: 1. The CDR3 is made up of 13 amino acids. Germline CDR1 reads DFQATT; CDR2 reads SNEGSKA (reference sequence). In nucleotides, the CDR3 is TGCAGTGCTAGTCTAGCGGGGTACAATGAGCAGTTCTTC. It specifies CSASLAGYNEQFF.

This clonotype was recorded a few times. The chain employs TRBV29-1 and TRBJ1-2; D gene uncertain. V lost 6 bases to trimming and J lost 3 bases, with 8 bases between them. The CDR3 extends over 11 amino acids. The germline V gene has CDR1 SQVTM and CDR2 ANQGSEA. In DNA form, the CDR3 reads TGCAGCGTCACGACCTACTATGGCTACACCTTC. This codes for CSVTTYYGYTF.

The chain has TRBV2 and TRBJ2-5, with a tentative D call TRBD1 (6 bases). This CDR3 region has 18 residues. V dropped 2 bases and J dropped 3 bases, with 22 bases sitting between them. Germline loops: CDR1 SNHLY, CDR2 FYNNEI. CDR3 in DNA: TGTGCCAGCAGTGAATTGGGGTTTACAGGGAGAGAAGAAGAGACCCAGTACTTC. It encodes CASSELGFTGREEETQYF.

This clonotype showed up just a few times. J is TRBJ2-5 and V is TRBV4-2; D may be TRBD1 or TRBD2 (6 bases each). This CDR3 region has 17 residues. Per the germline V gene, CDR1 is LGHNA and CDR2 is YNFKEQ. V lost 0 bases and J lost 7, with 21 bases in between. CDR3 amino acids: CASSQDSTGLLGGTQYF. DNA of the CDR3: TGTGCCAGCAGCCAAGATTCGACAGGACTACTTGGTGGGACCCAGTACTTC.

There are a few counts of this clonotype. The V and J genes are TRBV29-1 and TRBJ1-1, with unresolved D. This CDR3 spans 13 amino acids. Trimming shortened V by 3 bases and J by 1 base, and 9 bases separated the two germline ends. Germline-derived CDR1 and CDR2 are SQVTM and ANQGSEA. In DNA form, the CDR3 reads TGCAGCGTTGAGTGGGGTACGAACACTGAAGCTTTCTTT. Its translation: CSVEWGTNTEAFF.

CDR3 bases: TGTGCCAGCAGCTTCGCTAGCGGTAGCACAGATACGCAGTATTTT. Protein product: CASSFASGSTDTQYF. This rearrangement joins TRBV7-2 to TRBJ2-3; 7 bases match TRBD2. This CDR3 has 15 amino acids. V shed 3 bases, J shed 0 bases, and the junction held 3 bases outside the gene matches. Germline CDR1 SGHTA, CDR2 FQGNSA. Using reference TRBV7-2 and TRBJ2-3 for the parts outside the CDR3, the full variable domain is GAGVSQSPSNKVTEKGKDVELRCDPISGHTALYWYRQSLGQGLEFLIYFQGNSAPDKSGLPSDRFSAERTGGSVSTLTIQRTQQEDSAVYLCASSFASGSTDTQYFGPGTRLTVL.

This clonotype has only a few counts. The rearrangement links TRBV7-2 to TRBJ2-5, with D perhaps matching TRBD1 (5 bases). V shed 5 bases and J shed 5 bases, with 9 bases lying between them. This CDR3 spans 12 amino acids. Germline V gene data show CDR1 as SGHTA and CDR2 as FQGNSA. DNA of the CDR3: TGTGCCAGCAGCCATGGGGCTGAGACCCAGTACTTC. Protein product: CASSHGAETQYF.

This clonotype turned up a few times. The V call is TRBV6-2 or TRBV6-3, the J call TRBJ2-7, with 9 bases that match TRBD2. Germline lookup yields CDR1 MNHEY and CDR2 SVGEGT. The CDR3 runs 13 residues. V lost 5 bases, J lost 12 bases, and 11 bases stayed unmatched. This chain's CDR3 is CASSPLAGAGMYF. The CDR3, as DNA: TGTGCCAGCAGTCCCTTAGCGGGAGCCGGTATGTACTTC.

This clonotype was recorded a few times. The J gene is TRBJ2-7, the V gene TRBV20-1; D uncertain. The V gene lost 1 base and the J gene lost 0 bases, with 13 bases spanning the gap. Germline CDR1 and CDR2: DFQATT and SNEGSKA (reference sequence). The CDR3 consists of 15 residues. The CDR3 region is CSARGVFLSSYEQYF. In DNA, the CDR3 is TGCAGTGCTAGAGGGGTCTTCTTGAGCTCCTACGAGCAGTACTTC.

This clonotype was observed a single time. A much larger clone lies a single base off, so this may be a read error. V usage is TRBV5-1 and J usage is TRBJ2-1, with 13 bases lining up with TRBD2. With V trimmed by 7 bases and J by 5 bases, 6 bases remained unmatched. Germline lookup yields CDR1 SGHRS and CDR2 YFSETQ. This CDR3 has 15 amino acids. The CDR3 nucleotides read TGCGCCAGCGGCCGGGGACTAGCGGGGAACAATGAGCAGTTCTTC. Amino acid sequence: CASGRGLAGNNEQFF.

In DNA, the CDR3 is TGTGCCAGCAGTTACTCAGGCGGGCAGGGGGCGAATGAGCAGTTCTTC. Protein: CASSYSGGQGANEQFF. The gene calls are TRBV6-5 and TRBJ2-1, with 8 bases fitting TRBD1. CDR1 is MNHEY and CDR2 is SVGAGI in the germline V gene. The ends lost 0 bases at V and 7 bases at J; junction bases unmatched: 8. The CDR3 has 16 residues.

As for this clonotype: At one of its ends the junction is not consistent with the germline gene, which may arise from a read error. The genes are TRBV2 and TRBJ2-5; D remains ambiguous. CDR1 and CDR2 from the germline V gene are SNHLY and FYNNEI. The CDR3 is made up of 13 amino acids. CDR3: CASSIHIQGTQYF. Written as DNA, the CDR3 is TGTGCCAGCAGCATACACATACAAGGGACCCAGTACTTC.

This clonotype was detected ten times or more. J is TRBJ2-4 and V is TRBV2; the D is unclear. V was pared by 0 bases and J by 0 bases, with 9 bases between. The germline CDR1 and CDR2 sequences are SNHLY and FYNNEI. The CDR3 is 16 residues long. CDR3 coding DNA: TGTGCCAGCAGTGAAGCCAACTACCTAGCCAAAAACATTCAGTACTTC. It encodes CASSEANYLAKNIQYF.

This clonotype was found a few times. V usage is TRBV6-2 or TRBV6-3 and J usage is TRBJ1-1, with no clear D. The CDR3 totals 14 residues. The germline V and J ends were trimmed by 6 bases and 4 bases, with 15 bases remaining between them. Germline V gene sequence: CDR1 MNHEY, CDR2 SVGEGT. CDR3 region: CASSPLTVVTEAFF. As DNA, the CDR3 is TGTGCCAGCAGCCCTCTGACTGTTGTCACTGAAGCTTTCTTT.

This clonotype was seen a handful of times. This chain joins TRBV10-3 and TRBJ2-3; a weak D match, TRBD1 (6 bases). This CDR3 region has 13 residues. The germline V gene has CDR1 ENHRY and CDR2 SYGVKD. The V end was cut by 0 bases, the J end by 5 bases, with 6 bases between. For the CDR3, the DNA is TGTGCCATCAGTGAGTCGGACAGAGATACGCAGTATTTT. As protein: CAISESDRDTQYF.

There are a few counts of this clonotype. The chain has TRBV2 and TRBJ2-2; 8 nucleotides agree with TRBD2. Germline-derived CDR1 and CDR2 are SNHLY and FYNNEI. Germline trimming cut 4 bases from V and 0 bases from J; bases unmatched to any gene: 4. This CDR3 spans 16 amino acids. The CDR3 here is CASSGQLAANTGELFF. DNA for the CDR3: TGTGCCAGCAGTGGTCAACTAGCGGCGAACACCGGGGAGCTGTTTTTT.

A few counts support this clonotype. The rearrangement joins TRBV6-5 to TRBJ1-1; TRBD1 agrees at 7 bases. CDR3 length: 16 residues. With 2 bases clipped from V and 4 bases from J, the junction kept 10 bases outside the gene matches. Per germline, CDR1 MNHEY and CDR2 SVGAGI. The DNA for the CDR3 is TGTGCCAGCAGTTACCTACTAGTGACAGGGCGCACTGAAGCTTTCTTT. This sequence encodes CASSYLLVTGRTEAFF.

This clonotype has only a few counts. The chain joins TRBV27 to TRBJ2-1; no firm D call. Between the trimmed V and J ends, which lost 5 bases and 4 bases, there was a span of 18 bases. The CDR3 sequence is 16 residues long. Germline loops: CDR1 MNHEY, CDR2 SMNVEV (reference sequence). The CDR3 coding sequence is TGTGCCAGCAGTATCTATAACAGAATTCCTTACAATGAGCAGTTCTTC. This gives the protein CASSIYNRIPYNEQFF.

This CDR3 is CASRSPGHDNSPLHF. CDR3 bases: TGTGCCAGCAGGTCACCCGGACACGATAATTCACCCCTCCACTTT. V and J are TRBV11-2 and TRBJ1-6; weak D call: TRBD1 (5 bases). The germline CDR1 and CDR2 sequences are SGHAT and FQNNGV. Trimming removed 6 bases from V and 5 bases from J, with 14 bases in between. This CDR3 comprises 15 residues.

The chain's CDR3 is CASSQQGLGANVLTF. The CDR3 bases are TGTGCCAGCAGCCAACAGGGCTTAGGGGCCAACGTCCTGACTTTC. The chain uses TRBV7-9 and TRBJ2-6; a weak D match, TRBD1 (6 bases). The CDR3 has 15 residues. Germline CDR1 SEHNR, CDR2 FQNEAQ (reference sequence). The V and J ends lost 5 bases and 4 bases respectively, with 12 bases between them.

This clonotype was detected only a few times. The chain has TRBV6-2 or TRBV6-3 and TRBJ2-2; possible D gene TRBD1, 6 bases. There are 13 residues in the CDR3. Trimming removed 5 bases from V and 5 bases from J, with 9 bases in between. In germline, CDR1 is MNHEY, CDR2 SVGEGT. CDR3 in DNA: TGTGCCAGCAGTAACAGGGAGACCGGGGAGCTGTTTTTT. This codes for CASSNRETGELFF.

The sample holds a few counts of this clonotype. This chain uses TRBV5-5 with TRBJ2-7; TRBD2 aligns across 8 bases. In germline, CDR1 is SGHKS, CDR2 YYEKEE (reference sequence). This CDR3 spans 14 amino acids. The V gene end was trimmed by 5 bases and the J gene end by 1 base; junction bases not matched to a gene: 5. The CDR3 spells CASRIPGGSYEQYF. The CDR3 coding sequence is TGTGCCAGCAGAATCCCGGGAGGGTCCTACGAGCAGTACTTC. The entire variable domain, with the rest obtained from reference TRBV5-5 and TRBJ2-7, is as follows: DAGVTQSPTHLIKTRGQQVTLRCSPISGHKSVSWYQQVLGQGPQFIFQYYEKEERGRGNFPDRFSARQFPNYSSELNVNALLLGDSALYLCASRIPGGSYEQYFGPGTRLTVT.

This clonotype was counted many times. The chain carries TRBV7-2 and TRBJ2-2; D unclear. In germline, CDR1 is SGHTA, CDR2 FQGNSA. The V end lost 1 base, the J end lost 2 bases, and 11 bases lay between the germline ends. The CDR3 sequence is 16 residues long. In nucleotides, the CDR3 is TGTGCCAGCAGCTTAGTTCTCGGCGGTAACACCGGGGAGCTGTTTTTT. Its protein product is CASSLVLGGNTGELFF.

CDR3 coding DNA: TGCAGTGCTACCCCGGGCGGGGGAAGTTCCTACAATGAGCAGTTCTTC. Amino acids: CSATPGGGSSYNEQFF. The chain uses TRBV20-1 and TRBJ2-1; TRBD2 agrees at 7 bases. With V trimmed by 4 bases and J by 1 base, 10 bases remained unmatched. The CDR3 is 16 amino acids. The germline V gene has CDR1 DFQATT and CDR2 SNEGSKA (reference sequence).

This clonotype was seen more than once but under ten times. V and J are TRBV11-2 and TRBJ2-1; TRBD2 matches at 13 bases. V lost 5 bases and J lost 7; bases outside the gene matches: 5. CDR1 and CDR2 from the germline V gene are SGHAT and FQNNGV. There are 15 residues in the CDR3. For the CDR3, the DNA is TGTGCCAGCAGCCTACTAGCGGGGGGGTCGAATGAGCAGTTCTTC. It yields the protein CASSLLAGGSNEQFF.

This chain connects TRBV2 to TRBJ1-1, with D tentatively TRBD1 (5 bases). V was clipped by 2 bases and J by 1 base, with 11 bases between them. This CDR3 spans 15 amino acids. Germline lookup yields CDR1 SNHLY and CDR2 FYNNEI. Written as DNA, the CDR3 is TGTGCCAGCAGTGAATCCGTAAGGGGGAACACTGAAGCTTTCTTT. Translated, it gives CASSESVRGNTEAFF.

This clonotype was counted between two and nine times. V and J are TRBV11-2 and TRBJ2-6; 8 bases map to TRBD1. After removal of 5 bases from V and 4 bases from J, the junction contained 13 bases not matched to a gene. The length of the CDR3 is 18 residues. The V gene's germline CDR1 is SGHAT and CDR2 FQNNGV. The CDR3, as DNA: TGTGCCAGCAGCAAGACAGGGGCGCTCCCTTCCGGGGCCAACGTCCTGACTTTC. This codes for CASSKTGALPSGANVLTF.

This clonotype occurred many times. The CDR3 DNA sequence: TGCGCCAGCAGCACCTCGGGTACCCAGTACTTC. As protein: CASSTSGTQYF. V gene TRBV5-1 combines with J gene TRBJ2-5; D not resolved. From germline, CDR1 is SGHRS and CDR2 YFSETQ. V was trimmed by 4 bases and J by 8 bases, leaving 9 bases between them. The CDR3 sequence is 11 residues long. Full variable domain (remainder filled in from reference TRBV5-1 and TRBJ2-5): KAGVTQTPRYLIKTRGQQVTLSCSPISGHRSVSWYQQTPGQGLQFLFEYFSETQRNKGNFPGRFSGRQFSNSRSEMNVSTLELGDSALYLCASSTSGTQYFGPGTRLLVL.

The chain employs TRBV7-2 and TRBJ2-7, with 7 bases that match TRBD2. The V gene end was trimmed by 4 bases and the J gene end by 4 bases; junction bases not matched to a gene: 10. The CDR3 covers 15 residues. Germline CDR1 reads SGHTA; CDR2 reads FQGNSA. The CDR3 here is CASSSQLARNYEQYF. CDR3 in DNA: TGTGCCAGCAGCTCCCAACTAGCGCGTAATTACGAGCAGTACTTC.

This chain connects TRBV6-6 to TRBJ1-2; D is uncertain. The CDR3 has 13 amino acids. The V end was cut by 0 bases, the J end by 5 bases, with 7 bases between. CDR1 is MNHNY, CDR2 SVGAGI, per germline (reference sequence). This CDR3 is CASSYSPQYGYTF. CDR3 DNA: TGTGCCAGCAGTTACTCCCCCCAGTATGGCTACACCTTC.

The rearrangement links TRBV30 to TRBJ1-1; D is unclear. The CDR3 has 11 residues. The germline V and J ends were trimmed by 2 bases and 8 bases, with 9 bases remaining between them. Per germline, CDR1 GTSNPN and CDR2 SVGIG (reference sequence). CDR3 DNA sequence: TGTGCCTGGAGTTACTTACAAGAAGCTTTCTTT. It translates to CAWSYLQEAFF.

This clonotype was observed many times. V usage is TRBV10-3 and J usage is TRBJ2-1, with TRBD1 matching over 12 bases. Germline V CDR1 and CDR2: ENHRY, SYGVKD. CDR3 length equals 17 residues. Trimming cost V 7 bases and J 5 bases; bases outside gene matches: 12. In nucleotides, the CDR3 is TGTGCCATCAAGGGACAGGGGGCATTAACTGCACACAATGAGCAGTTCTTC. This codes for CAIKGQGALTAHNEQFF.